These T cell receptor beta chains were read from a single sample in a study of response to subunit inactivated influenza vaccine. TCRdb independently ran MiXCR on the RT-PCR reads; one entry per CDR3 protein. The sample includes hundreds of thousands of distinct CDR3 sequences, approximately 12% of them seen just once. Specimen: PBMCs from blood, collected on the day of vaccination. The receptors were sampled from a man over 45 who received an inactivated influenza vaccine. Each CDR3 is given with its conserved first and last residue. The D gene is left open where the match is weak. For some rows the clone size is stated as once, few or many, or as a class when expanded; others skip it.

>NA|TRBV20-1|TRBJ2-5|NA
TGCAGTGCTAGGAAACCCAGGACTAACCAAGAGACCCAGTACTTC
CSARKPRTNQETQYF
>NA|TRBV21-1|TRBJ2-5|NA
TGTGCCAGCAGCAAAGCGCTTTGGGAGACCCAGTACTTC
CASSKALWETQYF
>few|TRBV5-1|TRBJ2-5|NA
TGCGCCAGCAGCTGGACAGGGAGGGCTGAGACCCAGTACTTC
CASSWTGRAETQYF
>NA|TRBV27|TRBJ1-2|NA
TGTGCCAGCAGTTCCATCGGAACGGTTTATGGCTACACCTTC
CASSSIGTVYGYTF
>NA|TRBV20-1|TRBJ2-5|NA
TGCAGTGCTAGCCATTCCAGGGTTTTCGAGACCCAGTACTTC
CSASHSRVFETQYF
>few|TRBV2|TRBJ2-1|NA
TGTGCCAGCAGTGCATTAGCTCGGGACAATGAGCAGTTCTTC
CASSALARDNEQFF
>few|TRBV28|TRBJ2-7|TRBD2
TGTGCCAGCAGACCATCACTAGCGGGTGTCGACGAGCAGTACTTC
CASRPSLAGVDEQYF
>many|TRBV10-3|TRBJ2-3|TRBD2
TGTGCCATCGCTGGTCGACTAGCCGCTAGCACAGATACGCAGTATTTT
CAIAGRLAASTDTQYF
>few|TRBV4-3|TRBJ2-3|NA
TGCGCCAGCAGCCAAGGGCTCTTTAGGGATACGCAGTATTTT
CASSQGLFRDTQYF
>many|TRBV5-1|TRBJ2-3|NA
TGCGCCAGCAGCTTGGACGGGGGCAGCACAGATACGCAGTATTTT
CASSLDGGSTDTQYF
>few|TRBV20-1|TRBJ2-1|NA
TGCAGTGCTAGTTTAACGCTGCCTAGGGCATACAATGAGCAGTTCTTC
CSASLTLPRAYNEQFF